A single sample gave rise to the 10 T cell receptor beta chains below, sequenced in a study of blood T cell repertoires in COVID-19. Measured with immunoSEQ multiplex PCR; TCRdb has only the in-frame clones, and not every one. The table records about 110,000 clones, approximately 89% of them present only once. Input material: peripheral blood. These receptors were taken from a man aged 35-49 years with acute or convalescent COVID-19.

The chain recombines TRBV11-3 with TRBJ2-2; D gene uncertain. The CDR3 is made up of 14 amino acids. V lost 5 bases and J lost 6, with 13 bases in between. The germline V gene has CDR1 SGHNT and CDR2 YENEEA. The CDR3 here is CASSQGRIPGELFF. CDR3 nucleotide sequence: TGTGCCAGCAGCCAAGGCAGGATCCCCGGGGAGCTGTTTTTT.

The V and J genes are TRBV19 and TRBJ2-3, with 7 nucleotides matching TRBD1. The CDR3 totals 16 residues. With 7 bases clipped from V and 1 base from J, the junction kept 11 bases outside the gene matches. Germline V CDR1 and CDR2: LNHDA, SQIVND (reference sequence). CDR3 protein: CASNHLFGQGTDTQYF. DNA of the CDR3: TGTGCCAGTAACCACTTATTTGGACAGGGCACAGATACGCAGTATTTT.

J is TRBJ1-2 and V is TRBV30, with a tentative D call TRBD1 (5 bases). Germline CDR1 is GTSNPN and CDR2 is SVGIG (reference sequence). V shed 4 bases and J shed 5 bases, with 17 bases lying between them. The CDR3 extends over 14 amino acids. Written as DNA, the CDR3 is TGTGCCTGGACCTCCGGGGGACCACTTTATGGCTACACCTTC. It is translated as CAWTSGGPLYGYTF.

This clone was seen a single time. The CDR3 DNA follows: TGTGCCAGCTCACTTGGCGGGGATCCAGGCAATCAGCCCCAGCATTTT. The encoded protein is CASSLGGDPGNQPQHF. The chain combines TRBV18 with TRBJ1-5; D remains unclear. Germline values: CDR1 KGHSH, CDR2 LQKENI. V lost 4 bases to trimming and J lost 2 bases, with 15 bases between them. The CDR3 extends over 16 amino acids. Full variable domain (outside the CDR3, taken from reference TRBV18 and TRBJ1-5): NAGVMQNPRHLVRRRGQEARLRCSPMKGHSHVYWYRQLPEEGLKFMVYLQKENIIDESGMPKERFSAEFPKEGPSILRIQQVVRGDSAAYFCASSLGGDPGNQPQHFGDGTRLSIL.

Only a few counts were recorded for this clone. V is TRBV7-9 and J is TRBJ2-7; 7 bases are shared with TRBD1. This CDR3 contains 11 residues. The V segment lost 5 bases and the J segment 6 bases; nucleotides outside the gene matches: 1. Germline lookup yields CDR1 SEHNR and CDR2 FQNEAQ (reference sequence). DNA of the CDR3: TGTGCCAGCAGCGACAGGGTCGAGCAGTACTTC. Its protein product is CASSDRVEQYF.

The chain joins TRBV9 to TRBJ2-1; TRBD1 matches at 7 bases. Germline values: CDR1 SGDLS, CDR2 YYNGEE. V trimming: 3 bases; J trimming: 11 bases; junction bases outside the gene matches: 5. The CDR3 contains 12 residues. The CDR3 coding sequence is TGTGCCAGCAGCGCTGACAGGGTAAAGCAGTTCTTC. Protein product: CASSADRVKQFF.

The chain employs TRBV4-3 and TRBJ1-1, with D possibly TRBD1 on 5 matching bases. Germline assignment: CDR1 LGHNA and CDR2 YSLEER. V was cut by 2 bases and J by 3 bases, with 13 bases left in between. The CDR3 consists of 15 residues. CDR3 nucleotide sequence: TGCGCCAGCAGCCAAAAAGGGGTCAGCTACACTGAAGCTTTCTTT. It specifies CASSQKGVSYTEAFF.

This chain links TRBV5-5 with TRBJ2-1, with a tentative D call TRBD2 (6 bases). Trimming removed 4 bases at V and 7 bases at J, with 24 bases between. The germline V gene encodes CDR1 SGHKS and CDR2 YYEKEE (reference sequence). The CDR3 has 17 residues. The CDR3 loop is CASSGTPGLISGNEQFF. The CDR3 nucleotides are TGTGCCAGCAGCGGTACACCGGGACTTATTTCGGGGAATGAGCAGTTCTTC.

This chain joins TRBV7-9 and TRBJ1-5; 7 nucleotides line up with TRBD1. Looked up from germline, CDR1 is SEHNR and CDR2 is FQNEAQ (reference sequence). J lost 1 base, V lost 3 bases, and 6 bases had no gene match. CDR3 length: 16 amino acids. CDR3 protein: CASSFHRGGSNQPQHF. The CDR3 DNA follows: TGTGCCAGCAGCTTCCACAGGGGTGGAAGCAATCAGCCCCAGCATTTT. The variable domain in full, completed from reference TRBV7-9 and TRBJ1-5, reads DTGVSQNPRHKITKRGQNVTFRCDPISEHNRLYWYRQTLGQGPEFLTYFQNEAQLEKSRLLSDRFSAERPKGSFSTLEIQRTEQGDSAMYLCASSFHRGGSNQPQHFGDGTRLSIL.

V usage is TRBV29-1 and J usage is TRBJ1-3; D possibly corresponds to TRBD1 (5 bases). The germline CDR1 and CDR2 sequences are SQVTM and ANQGSEA. The CDR3 sequence is 13 residues long. V shed 6 bases and J shed 6 bases, with 15 bases lying between them. DNA of the CDR3: TGCAGCGTGGTAAACCCGGGGGAAAACACCATATATTTT. It specifies CSVVNPGENTIYF.